The sequence of this T cell receptor beta chain was determined in a study of Ad26.COV2.S vaccination and SARS-CoV-2 variants. Method: immunoSEQ multiplex PCR; TCRdb's copy keeps in-frame clones and lacks some. The table includes about 350,000 clones, roughly 90% detected once. This CDR3 region has 15 residues. V was pared by 6 bases and J by 1 base, with 3 bases of the junction left unmatched. Germline V gene sequence: CDR1 MNHEY, CDR2 SVGEGT. Treatment here: some 20 received Ad26.COV2.S at low or high dose, single or two shots; 5 received placebo; per-sample allocation not given. Material that was analyzed had been drawn on day 63 after the first vaccine or placebo injection.

Sequenced material: peripheral blood, taken in a trial of Ad26.COV2.S vaccine versus placebo. The J gene is TRBJ2-6, the V gene TRBV6-2 or TRBV6-3, with 7 bases lining up with TRBD1. The receptor was derived from a person aged 18-60 years who received the Ad26.COV2.S COVID-19 vaccine or a placebo. The CDR3 DNA is TGTGCCAGCAGCAAGACAGGGTCTGGGGCCAACGTCCTGACTTTC. It translates to CASSKTGSGANVLTF.